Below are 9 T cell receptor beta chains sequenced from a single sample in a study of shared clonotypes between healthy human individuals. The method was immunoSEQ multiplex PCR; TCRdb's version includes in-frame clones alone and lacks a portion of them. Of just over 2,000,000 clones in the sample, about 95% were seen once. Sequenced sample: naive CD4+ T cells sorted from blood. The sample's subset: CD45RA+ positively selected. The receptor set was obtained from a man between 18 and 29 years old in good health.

CDR3: CASSYDSYSYNEQFF. As DNA, the CDR3 is TGTGCCAGCAGCTATGACAGTTACTCCTACAATGAGCAGTTCTTC. This sequence joins TRBV5-8 and TRBJ2-1; D is possibly TRBD1 (5 bases). CDR1 and CDR2 (germline): SGHTS, YDEGEE. Between the trimmed V and J ends, which lost 3 bases and 0 bases, there was a span of 10 bases. The CDR3 consists of 15 residues.

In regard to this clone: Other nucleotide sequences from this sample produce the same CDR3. In DNA form, the CDR3 reads TGCGCCAGCAGCTTGGGCGCGGCCAGCTCCTACGAGCAGTACTTC. It codes for CASSLGAASSYEQYF. V usage is TRBV5-1 and J usage is TRBJ2-7; D ambiguous. Germline V gene lookup returns CDR1 SGHRS and CDR2 YFSETQ. This CDR3 comprises 15 residues. V was pared by 0 bases and J by 0 bases, with 10 bases between. Drawing the rest from reference TRBV5-1 and TRBJ2-7, the complete variable domain is KAGVTQTPRYLIKTRGQQVTLSCSPISGHRSVSWYQQTPGQGLQFLFEYFSETQRNKGNFPGRFSGRQFSNSRSEMNVSTLELGDSALYLCASSLGAASSYEQYFGPGTRLTVT.

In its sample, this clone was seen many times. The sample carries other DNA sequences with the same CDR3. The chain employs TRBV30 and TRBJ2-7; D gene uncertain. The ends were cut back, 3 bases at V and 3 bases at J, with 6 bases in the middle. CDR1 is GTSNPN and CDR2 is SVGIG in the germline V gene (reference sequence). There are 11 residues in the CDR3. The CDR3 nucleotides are TGTGCCTGGAGATCGGACTACGAGCAGTACTTC. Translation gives CAWRSDYEQYF.

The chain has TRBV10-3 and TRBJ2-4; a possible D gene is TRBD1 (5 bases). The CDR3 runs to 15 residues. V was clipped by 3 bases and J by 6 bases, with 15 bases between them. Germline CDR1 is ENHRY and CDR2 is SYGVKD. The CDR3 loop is CAISESGPLLNIQYF. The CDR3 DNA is TGTGCCATCAGTGAATCAGGGCCCTTATTAAACATTCAGTACTTC.

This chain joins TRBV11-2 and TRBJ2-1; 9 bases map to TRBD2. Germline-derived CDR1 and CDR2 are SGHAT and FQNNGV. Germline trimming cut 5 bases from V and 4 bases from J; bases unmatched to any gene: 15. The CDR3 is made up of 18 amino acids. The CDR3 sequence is CASSPGVLAGGIYNEQFF. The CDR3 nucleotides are TGTGCCAGCAGCCCAGGGGTCCTGGCGGGGGGGATTTACAATGAGCAGTTCTTC.

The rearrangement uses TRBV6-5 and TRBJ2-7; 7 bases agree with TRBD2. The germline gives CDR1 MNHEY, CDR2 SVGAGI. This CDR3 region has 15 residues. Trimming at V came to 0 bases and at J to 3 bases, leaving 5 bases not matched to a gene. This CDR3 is CASSYSRGGNYEQYF. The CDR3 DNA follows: TGTGCCAGCAGTTACTCGCGCGGGGGTAACTACGAGCAGTACTTC.

This CDR3 reads CAISDARDRAAYEQYF. The CDR3 nucleotides read TGTGCCATCAGTGACGCCAGGGACAGGGCAGCCTACGAGCAGTACTTC. V is TRBV10-3 and J is TRBJ2-7; 9 bases align to TRBD1. The junction had 8 bases not matched to a gene; V was cut back by 3 bases and J by 2 bases. The CDR3 has 16 amino acids. Germline CDR1 reads ENHRY; CDR2 reads SYGVKD.

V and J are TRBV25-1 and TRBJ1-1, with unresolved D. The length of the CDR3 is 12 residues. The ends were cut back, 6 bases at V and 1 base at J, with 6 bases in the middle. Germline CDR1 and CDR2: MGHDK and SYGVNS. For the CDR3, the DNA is TGTGCCAGCAGGTCCGCGAACACTGAAGCTTTCTTT. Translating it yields CASRSANTEAFF.

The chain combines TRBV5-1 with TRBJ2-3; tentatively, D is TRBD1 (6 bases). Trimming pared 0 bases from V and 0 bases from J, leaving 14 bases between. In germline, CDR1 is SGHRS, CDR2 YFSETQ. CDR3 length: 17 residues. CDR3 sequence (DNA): TGCGCCAGCAGCTTGGCTTTTGGGGGCCTAAGCACAGATACGCAGTATTTT. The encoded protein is CASSLAFGGLSTDTQYF.